This T cell receptor beta chain was documented in a study of tumor and adjacent non-tumor tissue in lung cancer. About the study: There were approximately twelve adenocarcinoma, a couple of squamous cell carcinoma and 1 small cell lung cancer cases. Samples averaged about 3.8 million productive TCRbeta reads each.

V shed 8 bases and J shed 0 bases, with 22 bases lying between them. This CDR3 has 17 amino acids. Germline values: CDR1 MNHEY, CDR2 SVGAGI. The library came from three nested PCR rounds adapted from ARM-PCR protocols. TCRdb itself ran the multiplex PCR reads through MiXCR, one entry per CDR3 protein. Of approximately 80,000 distinct CDR3 sequences listed, approximately 80% were seen once; the top ten hold 51%. RNA was extracted from bulk tissue without any cell sorting. The normal lung tissue was taken more than 3 cm from the tumor edge. Comments on this clonotype: Its antigen is still unknown.

Study-wide points: Compared with tumor, normal lung showed significantly lower TCR diversity.

The sample was distant non-tumor lung tissue. The V call is TRBV6-5, the J call TRBJ1-2; D is ambiguous. The TCR originated in a man in his 60s with non-small cell lung cancer. CDR3 amino acids: CASCPPGRRATNYGYTF. The CDR3 nucleotides read TGTGCCAGCTGTCCACCAGGACGGAGAGCGACTAACTATGGCTACACCTTC.